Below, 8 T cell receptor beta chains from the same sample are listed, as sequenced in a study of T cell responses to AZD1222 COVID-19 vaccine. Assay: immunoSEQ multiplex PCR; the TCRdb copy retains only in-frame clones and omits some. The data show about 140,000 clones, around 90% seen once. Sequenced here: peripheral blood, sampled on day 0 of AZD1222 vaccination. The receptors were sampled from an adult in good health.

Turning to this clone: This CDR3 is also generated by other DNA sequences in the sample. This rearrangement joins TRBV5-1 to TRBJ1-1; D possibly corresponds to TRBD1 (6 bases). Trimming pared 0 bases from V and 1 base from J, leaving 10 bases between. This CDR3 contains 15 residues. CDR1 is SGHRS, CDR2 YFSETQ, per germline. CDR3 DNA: TGCGCCAGCAGCTTGGTCGCGGGGGCGAACACTGAAGCTTTCTTT. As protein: CASSLVAGANTEAFF.

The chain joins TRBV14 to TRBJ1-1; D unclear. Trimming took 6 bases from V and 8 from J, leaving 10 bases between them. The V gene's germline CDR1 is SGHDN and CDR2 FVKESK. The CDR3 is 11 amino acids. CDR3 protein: CASSATFEAFF. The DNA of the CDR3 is TGTGCCAGCAGTGCAACCTTCGAAGCTTTCTTT.

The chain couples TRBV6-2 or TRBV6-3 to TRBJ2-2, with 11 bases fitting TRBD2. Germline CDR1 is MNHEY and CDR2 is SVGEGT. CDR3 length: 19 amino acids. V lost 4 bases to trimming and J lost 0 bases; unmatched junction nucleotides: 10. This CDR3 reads CASSSRMTSGNSNTGELFF. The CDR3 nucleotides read TGTGCCAGCAGTTCCCGGATGACTAGCGGGAACTCGAACACCGGGGAGCTGTTTTTT.

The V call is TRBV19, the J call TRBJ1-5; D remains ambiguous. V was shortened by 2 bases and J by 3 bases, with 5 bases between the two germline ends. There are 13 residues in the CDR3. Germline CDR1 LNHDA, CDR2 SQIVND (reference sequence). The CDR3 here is CASSITANQPQHF. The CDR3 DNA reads TGTGCCAGTAGTATAACAGCCAATCAGCCCCAGCATTTT.

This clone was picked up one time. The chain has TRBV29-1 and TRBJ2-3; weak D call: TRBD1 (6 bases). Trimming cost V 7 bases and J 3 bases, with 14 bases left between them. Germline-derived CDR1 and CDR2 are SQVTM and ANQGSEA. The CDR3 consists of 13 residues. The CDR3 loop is CSGNRERTDTQYF. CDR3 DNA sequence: TGCAGCGGCAACAGGGAGCGGACAGATACGCAGTATTTT.

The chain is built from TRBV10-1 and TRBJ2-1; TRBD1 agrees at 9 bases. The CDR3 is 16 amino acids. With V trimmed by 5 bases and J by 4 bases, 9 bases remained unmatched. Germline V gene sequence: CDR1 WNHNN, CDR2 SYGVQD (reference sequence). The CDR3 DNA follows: TGCGCCAGCAGTCGATTGGGAGGACAGGGGTACAATGAGCAGTTCTTC. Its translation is CASSRLGGQGYNEQFF.

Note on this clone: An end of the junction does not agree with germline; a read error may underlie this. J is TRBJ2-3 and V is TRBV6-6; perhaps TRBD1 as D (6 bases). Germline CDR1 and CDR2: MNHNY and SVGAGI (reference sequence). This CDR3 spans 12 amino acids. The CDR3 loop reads CASRTSRTTGTF. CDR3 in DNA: TGTGCCAGCAGAACCTCCCGAACTACAGGGACTTTT.

CDR3 sequence: CSVEDQVSGNEQFF. CDR3 nucleotides: TGCAGCGTTGAAGATCAGGTTAGCGGCAATGAGCAGTTCTTC. This chain joins TRBV29-1 and TRBJ2-1; TRBD2 might be the D (6 bases). V lost 0 bases and J lost 6, with 12 bases in between. This CDR3 spans 14 amino acids. Germline V CDR1 and CDR2: SQVTM, ANQGSEA.